This record concerns one T cell receptor beta chain sequence. The entry originates in a study of T cells in narcolepsy. The repertoire was sequenced with immunoSEQ multiplex PCR; TCRdb's copy has only in-frame clones and lacks some. The table records some 23,000 clones, roughly four fifths of them present only once. The CDR3 length is 13 residues. V was cut by 7 bases and J by 7 bases, with 14 bases left in between. Germline assignment: CDR1 MNHNY and CDR2 SVGAGI (reference sequence). This clonotype was sampled from a human donor with narcolepsy. The source material was CD45RA- memory CD4+ T cells from PBMCs. The chain is built from TRBV6-6 and TRBJ2-1; D might be TRBD1 (5 bases). The CDR3 loop reads CASTLPQGNEQFF. The CDR3 DNA is TGTGCCAGCACCCTCCCCCAGGGAAATGAGCAGTTCTTC.